Each of the 32 T cell receptor beta chains below was sequenced from the same sample in a study of blood T cell repertoires in COVID-19. The method was immunoSEQ multiplex PCR; TCRdb's version includes in-frame clones alone and lacks a portion of them. The sample yields 140,000 to 150,000 clones, around 82% seen once. The sequencing sample was made of peripheral blood. The receptors come from a man in his sixties with active or convalescent COVID-19.

This chain links TRBV7-6 with TRBJ2-5; 9 bases align to TRBD1. Germline loops: CDR1 SGHVS, CDR2 FNYEAQ. This CDR3 contains 14 residues. J lost 9 bases, V lost 1 base, and 6 bases had no gene match. The CDR3 sequence is CASSLGDREVPQYF. CDR3 bases: TGTGCCAGCAGCTTAGGGGACAGGGAGGTACCCCAGTACTTC. Supplemented by reference TRBV7-6 and TRBJ2-5, the full variable domain reads GAGVSQSPRYKVTKRGQDVALRCDPISGHVSLYWYRQALGQGPEFLTYFNYEAQQDKSGLPNDRFSAERPEGSISTLTIQRTEQRDSAMYRCASSLGDREVPQYFGPGTRLLVL.

This sequence joins TRBV27 and TRBJ1-2; TRBD1 agrees at 7 bases. The trim removed 5 bases at V and 12 bases at J, leaving 9 bases unmatched. This CDR3 has 12 residues. Germline V gives CDR1 MNHEY, CDR2 SMNVEV (reference sequence). CDR3 sequence reads: CASSRDSPMHTF. In nucleotides, the CDR3 is TGTGCCAGCAGTAGGGACAGCCCAATGCACACCTTC.

This chain joins TRBV18 and TRBJ1-4, with 7 bases identical to TRBD1. Germline V gene data show CDR1 as KGHSH and CDR2 as LQKENI. V dropped 2 bases and J dropped 7; count of bases not matched to a gene: 4. The CDR3 contains 14 residues. The CDR3 DNA reads as TGTGCCAGCTCACCAGGGACAGCCTCTGAAAAACTGTTTTTT. Translated, it gives CASSPGTASEKLFF.

This clone was picked up one time. J is TRBJ1-1 and V is TRBV10-3; 8 bases match TRBD1. This CDR3 has 14 residues. From germline, CDR1 is ENHRY and CDR2 SYGVKD. Trimming removed 4 bases from V and 3 bases from J; junction bases left unmatched: 4. The CDR3 DNA is TGTGCCATCAGTGCGGACAGGGTATACACTGAAGCTTTCTTT. Its translation: CAISADRVYTEAFF.

The gene calls are TRBV30 and TRBJ2-2, with TRBD2 matching 8 bases. CDR1 GTSNPN and CDR2 SVGIG come from the germline V gene (reference sequence). The length of the CDR3 is 16 residues. With 0 bases clipped from V and 0 bases from J, the junction kept 3 bases outside the gene matches. Here the CDR3 reads CAWSVRGGTNTGELFF. The CDR3 nucleotides are TGTGCCTGGAGTGTACGGGGGGGGACGAACACCGGGGAGCTGTTTTTT.

This rearrangement joins TRBV29-1 to TRBJ2-2, with D possibly matching TRBD1 (6 bases). The CDR3 runs 15 residues. The germline V gene encodes CDR1 SQVTM and CDR2 ANQGSEA. Trimming stripped 1 base from V and 0 bases from J, with 9 bases between. In nucleotides, the CDR3 is TGCAGCGTTGAAGGTGGGACAACGAACACCGGGGAGCTGTTTTTT. Its translation: CSVEGGTTNTGELFF.

The chain couples TRBV12-3 or TRBV12-4 to TRBJ2-7; the D is unclear. The CDR3 is 13 amino acids. Deletions cut 6 bases from V and 1 base from J, with 10 bases between. CDR3 sequence: CASSSLLSYEQYF. CDR3 coding DNA: TGTGCCAGCAGCTCCCTGTTATCCTACGAGCAGTACTTC.

This clone is a singleton in its sample. The chain uses TRBV4-1 and TRBJ1-5; TRBD1 matches 8 bases. Trimming took 1 base from V and 5 from J; bases not matched to a gene: 4. The length of the CDR3 is 15 residues. Germline assignment: CDR1 MGHRA and CDR2 YSYEKL. CDR3 bases: TGCGCCAGCAGCCAAGTCGTGACAGGGGATCAGCCCCAGCATTTT. It is translated as CASSQVVTGDQPQHF.

This chain uses TRBV19 with TRBJ2-3; 12 nucleotides line up with TRBD2. V lost 4 bases and J lost 7; bases outside the gene matches: 9. CDR3 length: 16 amino acids. Germline CDR1 LNHDA, CDR2 SQIVND (reference sequence). CDR3 in DNA: TGTGCCAGTAGTACCCGGACTAGCGGGGCCCCATATACGCAGTATTTT. It codes for CASSTRTSGAPYTQYF.

The chain has TRBV28 and TRBJ2-2, with 12 bases that match TRBD1. With V trimmed by 5 bases and J by 4 bases, 14 bases remained unmatched. Per the germline V gene, CDR1 is MDHEN and CDR2 is SYDVKM. There are 19 residues in the CDR3. The CDR3 DNA follows: TGTGCCAGCAGTCCCTTTGTCCCGGGACAGGGGGCGGGCACCGGGGAGCTGTTTTTT. This gives the protein CASSPFVPGQGAGTGELFF.

The chain links TRBV11-2 to TRBJ2-1, with TRBD2 matching over 8 bases. There are 15 residues in the CDR3. Germline CDR1 reads SGHAT; CDR2 reads FQNNGV. Germline trimming cut 5 bases from V and 8 bases from J; bases unmatched to any gene: 11. DNA of the CDR3: TGTGCCAGCAGCCGGGGGGGCGGGAGGATAGATGAGCAGTTCTTC. It specifies CASSRGGGRIDEQFF.

J is TRBJ1-6 and V is TRBV5-6, with TRBD1 as a possible D gene (5 bases). Germline CDR1 and CDR2: SGHDT and YYEEEE. The CDR3 loop spans 16 amino acids. V was pared by 0 bases and J by 0 bases, with 7 bases between. The CDR3 coding sequence is TGTGCCAGCAGCTTGGAGGGGTCCTCCTATAATTCACCCCTCCACTTT. Residues: CASSLEGSSYNSPLHF.

The V and J genes are TRBV7-2 and TRBJ2-7; D perhaps matches TRBD1 (7 bases). The ends were cut back, 2 bases at V and 7 bases at J, with 15 bases in the middle. Germline loops: CDR1 SGHTA, CDR2 FQGNSA. The CDR3 is 14 amino acids. CDR3 bases: TGTGCCAGCAGCTTACAGGGGGGTCGGGGAGAGCAGTACTTC. Its protein product is CASSLQGGRGEQYF.

The chain combines TRBV18 with TRBJ1-5; D unresolved. CDR1 KGHSH and CDR2 LQKENI come from the germline V gene. V was trimmed by 6 bases and J by 6 bases, leaving 18 bases between them. This CDR3 region has 15 residues. CDR3 amino acids: CASSPYRREGQPQHF. The DNA for the CDR3 is TGTGCCAGCTCGCCATATAGGCGGGAGGGTCAGCCCCAGCATTTT. Looking up the rest from reference TRBV18 and TRBJ1-5 gives the full variable domain: NAGVMQNPRHLVRRRGQEARLRCSPMKGHSHVYWYRQLPEEGLKFMVYLQKENIIDESGMPKERFSAEFPKEGPSILRIQQVVRGDSAAYFCASSPYRREGQPQHFGDGTRLSIL.

The CDR3 here is CASSPMIAGDNEQFF. DNA for the CDR3: TGTGCCAGCAGCCCGATGATTGCAGGGGACAATGAGCAGTTCTTC. This chain joins TRBV11-2 and TRBJ2-1, with a tentative D call TRBD1 (6 bases). The CDR3 extends over 15 amino acids. Trimming cost V 5 bases and J 5 bases, with 16 bases left between them. Per germline, CDR1 SGHAT and CDR2 FQNNGV.

The sample holds a few counts of this clone. The chain links TRBV12-3 or TRBV12-4 to TRBJ2-5; perhaps TRBD1 as D (6 bases). Trimming took off 6 bases at V and 2 bases at J, with 10 bases between the two ends. This CDR3 spans 13 amino acids. The chain's CDR3 is CASSPGTQETQYF. The CDR3 bases are TGTGCCAGCAGCCCTGGGACACAAGAGACCCAGTACTTC.

V usage is TRBV5-4 and J usage is TRBJ2-5; 7 positions match TRBD2. In germline, CDR1 is SGHNT, CDR2 YYREEE (reference sequence). The junction had 4 bases not matched to a gene; V was cut back by 2 bases and J by 3 bases. The CDR3 spans 14 residues. CDR3: CASSLGRAEETQYF. The CDR3 DNA is TGTGCCAGCAGCTTAGGGAGGGCGGAAGAGACCCAGTACTTC.

The CDR3 region has the DNA TGTGCCAGCAGCGCGGGACAGGACTTGTTGGATACGCAGTATTTT. It codes for CASSAGQDLLDTQYF. The V call is TRBV7-8, the J call TRBJ2-3, with TRBD1 matching over 8 bases. Germline lookup yields CDR1 SGHVS and CDR2 FQNEAQ. Trimming took 5 bases from V and 6 from J; bases not matched to a gene: 10. The CDR3 spans 15 residues.

The genes are TRBV19 and TRBJ1-2; D gene unclear. Trimming shortened V by 7 bases and J by 7 bases, and 10 bases separated the two germline ends. Germline V CDR1 and CDR2: LNHDA, SQIVND (reference sequence). CDR3 length: 11 amino acids. The CDR3 nucleotides are TGTGCCAGTAATCAAGGCGGTGGCTACACCTTC. Protein product: CASNQGGGYTF.

This clone was picked up a small number of times. The chain employs TRBV25-1 and TRBJ1-2, with D unresolved. The CDR3 contains 11 residues. V lost 8 bases and J lost 6, with 10 bases in between. Germline V gives CDR1 MGHDK, CDR2 SYGVNS. DNA for the CDR3: TGTGCCAGCCTAGGCTGGAATGGCTACACCTTC. Translation gives CASLGWNGYTF.

The chain couples TRBV28 to TRBJ1-1; 9 nucleotides agree with TRBD1. The CDR3 loop spans 15 amino acids. Germline V gene lookup returns CDR1 MDHEN and CDR2 SYDVKM. V gave up 6 bases and J gave up 4 bases; unmatched junction bases: 9. Written as DNA, the CDR3 is TGTGCCAGCAGCCGATGGACAGGGGCAGGCACTGAAGCTTTCTTT. Its translation: CASSRWTGAGTEAFF.

The chain carries TRBV11-3 and TRBJ2-3; weak D call: TRBD2 (7 bases). The CDR3 extends over 17 amino acids. Germline loops: CDR1 SGHNT, CDR2 YENEEA. Trimming removed 1 base at V and 1 base at J, with 15 bases between. CDR3 coding DNA: TGTGCCAGCAGCTTAGGCGTGGGGGGGCAGGGCACAGATACGCAGTATTTT. It yields the protein CASSLGVGGQGTDTQYF.

The chain carries TRBV6-6 and TRBJ2-2, with 7 bases fitting TRBD1. This CDR3 comprises 12 residues. Germline lookup yields CDR1 MNHNY and CDR2 SVGAGI (reference sequence). After removal of 6 bases from V and 6 bases from J, the junction contained 1 base not matched to a gene. The CDR3 spells CASSTGAGELFF. The CDR3 DNA reads as TGTGCCAGCAGCACAGGGGCCGGGGAGCTGTTTTTT.

V usage is TRBV18 and J usage is TRBJ1-6; D ambiguous. V lost 3 bases, J lost 11 bases, and 14 bases lay in between. This CDR3 has 14 residues. Germline CDR1 reads KGHSH; CDR2 reads LQKENI. This chain's CDR3 is CASSPTSQEAPLHF. The CDR3 DNA follows: TGTGCCAGCTCACCTACTTCGCAGGAGGCACCCCTCCACTTT.

This clone was counted once. The chain is built from TRBV18 and TRBJ1-5, with unresolved D. CDR1 is KGHSH, CDR2 LQKENI, per germline. Trimming shortened V by 2 bases and J by 0 bases, and 11 bases separated the two germline ends. This CDR3 region has 16 residues. CDR3 in DNA: TGTGCCAGCTCACCAGGAGGGCTGGGTAGCAATCAGCCCCAGCATTTT. Amino acids: CASSPGGLGSNQPQHF. Full variable domain (missing parts from reference TRBV18 and TRBJ1-5): NAGVMQNPRHLVRRRGQEARLRCSPMKGHSHVYWYRQLPEEGLKFMVYLQKENIIDESGMPKERFSAEFPKEGPSILRIQQVVRGDSAAYFCASSPGGLGSNQPQHFGDGTRLSIL.

The V and J genes are TRBV28 and TRBJ2-7, with 8 nucleotides matching TRBD1. Germline V gene lookup returns CDR1 MDHEN and CDR2 SYDVKM. The CDR3 extends over 16 amino acids. V lost 5 bases, J lost 1 base, and 10 bases stayed unmatched. This CDR3 reads CASSASDRVLSYEQYF. The DNA of the CDR3 is TGTGCCAGCAGTGCCTCGGACAGGGTTCTTTCCTACGAGCAGTACTTC. The complete variable domain, with remaining parts taken from reference TRBV28 and TRBJ2-7, reads DVKVTQSSRYLVKRTGEKVFLECVQDMDHENMFWYRQDPGLGLRLIYFSYDVKMKEKGDIPEGYSVSREKKERFSLILESASTNQTSMYLCASSASDRVLSYEQYFGPGTRLTVT.

The chain links TRBV4-2 to TRBJ2-1; 12 bases are shared with TRBD2. Germline assignment: CDR1 LGHNA and CDR2 YNFKEQ. The CDR3 runs 17 residues. The junction had 8 bases not matched to a gene; V was cut back by 1 base and J by 7 bases. The DNA for the CDR3 is TGTGCCAGCAGCCAAGTGGCTAGCGGGAGGGGATGGAATGAGCAGTTCTTC. It specifies CASSQVASGRGWNEQFF.

V is TRBV27 and J is TRBJ2-7, with D perhaps TRBD1 (6 bases). The CDR3 loop spans 15 amino acids. The V end was cut by 0 bases, the J end by 5 bases, with 14 bases between. Germline loops: CDR1 MNHEY, CDR2 SMNVEV (reference sequence). CDR3 coding DNA: TGTGCCAGCAGTTTATCTAGCAGGGGTCATCACGAGCAGTACTTC. It translates to CASSLSSRGHHEQYF.

V and J are TRBV11-3 and TRBJ2-4; tentative D call: TRBD1 (5 bases). CDR3 length equals 14 residues. Germline CDR1 reads SGHNT; CDR2 reads YENEEA. V was shortened by 10 bases and J by 1 base, with 14 bases between the two germline ends. CDR3 nucleotide sequence: TGTGCCACAAGGGGCCGTAGGGCCAAAAACATTCAGTACTTC. Its translation is CATRGRRAKNIQYF.

The J gene is TRBJ2-1, the V gene TRBV7-2, with D uncertain. The CDR3 runs to 15 residues. The germline CDR1 and CDR2 sequences are SGHTA and FQGNSA. Trimming took 3 bases from V and 3 from J, leaving 12 bases between them. The CDR3, as DNA: TGTGCCAGCAGCTTGACTCAAGGTGGCTACAATGAGCAGTTCTTC. It specifies CASSLTQGGYNEQFF.

This clone was observed a handful of times. The same CDR3 also results from other DNA sequences found in this sample. The chain couples TRBV6-5 to TRBJ1-1, with D uncertain. CDR3 length equals 11 residues. Trimming shortened V by 9 bases and J by 3 bases, and 8 bases separated the two germline ends. Germline-derived CDR1 and CDR2 are MNHEY and SVGAGI. In DNA form, the CDR3 reads TGTGCCAGTAACATCTACACTGAAGCTTTCTTT. It codes for CASNIYTEAFF.

The rearrangement uses TRBV6-5 and TRBJ1-1; 7 bases fit TRBD1. The CDR3 covers 15 residues. The trim removed 2 bases at V and 0 bases at J, leaving 3 bases unmatched. Germline V gene sequence: CDR1 MNHEY, CDR2 SVGAGI. The CDR3 here is CASSYLTGLNTEAFF. CDR3 DNA: TGTGCCAGCAGTTACCTGACAGGGCTGAACACTGAAGCTTTCTTT.